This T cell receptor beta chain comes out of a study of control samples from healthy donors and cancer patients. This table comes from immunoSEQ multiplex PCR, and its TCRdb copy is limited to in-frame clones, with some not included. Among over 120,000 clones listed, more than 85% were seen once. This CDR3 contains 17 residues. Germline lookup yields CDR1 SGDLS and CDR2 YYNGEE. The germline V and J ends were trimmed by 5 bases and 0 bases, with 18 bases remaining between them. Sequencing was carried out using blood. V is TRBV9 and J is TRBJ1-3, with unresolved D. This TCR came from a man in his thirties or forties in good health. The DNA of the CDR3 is TGTGCCAGCAGTAGAGAAGGTGACCAGAGCTCTGGAAACACCATATATTTT. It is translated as CASSREGDQSSGNTIYF.